These T cell receptor beta chains were read from a single sample in a study of identical twins. TCRdb ran MiXCR on the 5' RACE reads and lists one entry per CDR3 protein. The table includes roughly 700,000 distinct CDR3 sequences, under 9% detected once. These same data were also listed under a study on yellow fever vaccine responses in identical twins.

Sequencing was carried out using PBMCs. The receptors derive from a young woman in good health. CDR3s include the opening cysteine and the closing phenylalanine or tryptophan. The order of the fields is J gene, V gene, D gene, clone size, CDR3 protein, CDR3 DNA. D genes are given only for firm matches. Clone size appears in some rows only: once, few, many, or a class for an expanded clone.

TRBJ2-5,TRBV7-2,.,few,CASRRQQGETQYF,TGTGCCAGCAGAAGGCAACAAGGGGAGACCCAGTACTTC
TRBJ2-2,TRBV29-1,.,few,CSVGRGFNTGELFF,TGCAGCGTTGGGCGGGGATTTAACACCGGGGAGCTGTTTTTT
TRBJ2-2,TRBV5-1,.,.,CASSSSSMEGTGELFF,TGCGCCAGCAGCTCGAGTTCGATGGAGGGGACCGGGGAGCTGTTTTTT
TRBJ1-1,TRBV5-1,.,.,CASSLGGAGNTEAFF,TGCGCCAGCAGCTTGGGCGGGGCTGGGAACACTGAAGCTTTCTTT
TRBJ1-5,TRBV12-3/TRBV12-4,TRBD1,many,CASSPPGQYNQPQHF,TGTGCCAGCAGCCCACCGGGACAGTATAATCAGCCCCAGCATTTT
TRBJ2-1,TRBV29-1,.,few,CSSRGNNEQFF,TGCAGTTCTAGGGGGAACAATGAGCAGTTCTTC
TRBJ1-5,TRBV7-8,.,few,CASSSRDKPGPQHF,TGTGCCAGCAGCTCACGGGACAAACCCGGGCCCCAGCATTTT
TRBJ2-5,TRBV28,.,.,CASSFLRVSETQYF,TGTGCCAGCAGTTTTCTCAGGGTGAGCGAGACCCAGTACTTC
TRBJ2-7,TRBV4-3,.,.,CASSQEAGASYEQYF,TGCGCCAGCAGCCAAGAGGCAGGGGCGTCCTACGAGCAGTACTTC
TRBJ2-2,TRBV28,.,few,CASGVSSPGELFF,TGTGCCAGCGGGGTCTCCTCCCCCGGGGAGCTGTTTTTT
TRBJ1-2,TRBV4-2,.,.,CASSQDGGDPAFGGYGYTF,TGTGCCAGCAGCCAAGATGGCGGGGATCCGGCTTTTGGAGGCTATGGCTACACCTTC
TRBJ2-3,TRBV18,.,.,CASSDGPSSPLGTDTQYF,TGTGCCAGCTCCGACGGGCCATCGTCCCCCTTGGGCACAGATACGCAGTATTTT
TRBJ2-7,TRBV28,.,.,CASKRGGPSYEQYF,TGTGCCAGCAAAAGAGGAGGGCCCTCCTACGAGCAGTACTTC
TRBJ2-7,TRBV7-2,.,few,CASSLVGTKDSEQYF,TGTGCCAGCAGCTTAGTCGGGACAAAAGACAGCGAGCAGTACTTC
TRBJ2-4,TRBV7-9,.,.,CASSLVGGVQYF,TGTGCCAGCAGCTTAGTGGGAGGAGTACAGTACTTC
TRBJ2-2,TRBV10-3,TRBD2,many,CAISESLAGMNTGELFF,TGTGCCATCAGTGAGTCCTTAGCGGGGATGAACACCGGGGAGCTGTTTTTT
TRBJ1-3,TRBV20-1,TRBD1,few,CSAPPNRGSSGNTIYF,TGCAGTGCTCCACCAAACAGGGGCAGCTCTGGAAACACCATATATTTT
TRBJ2-1,TRBV10-3,TRBD1,many,CAITPGQGVYNEQFF,TGTGCCATCACCCCGGGACAGGGAGTCTACAATGAGCAGTTCTTC
TRBJ2-3,TRBV7-9,.,.,CASSLSFGGLRTDTQYF,TGTGCCAGCAGCTTAAGTTTCGGGGGGCTACGCACAGATACGCAGTATTTT
TRBJ2-7,TRBV29-1,.,few,CSVGWRGYEQYF,TGCAGCGTTGGTTGGAGGGGTTACGAGCAGTACTTC
TRBJ2-1,TRBV10-3,TRBD2,many,CAISEPTSGSFNEQFF,TGTGCCATCAGTGAGCCGACTAGCGGCTCTTTCAATGAGCAGTTCTTC
TRBJ2-1,TRBV20-1,.,.,CSAHLASGYNEQFF,TGCAGTGCTCATCTAGCGAGTGGTTACAATGAGCAGTTCTTC
TRBJ2-1,TRBV6-1,TRBD1,.,CASSTGERYNEQFF,TGTGCCAGCAGTACAGGGGAACGGTACAATGAGCAGTTCTTC
TRBJ2-3,TRBV20-1,.,many,CSASPDPPGPADTQYF,TGCAGTGCTAGTCCTGATCCACCGGGACCCGCGGATACGCAGTATTTT
TRBJ2-2,TRBV30,TRBD1,few,CAGLPRTGLAGELFF,TGTGCTGGCCTGCCCCGGACAGGGTTAGCCGGGGAGCTGTTTTTT
TRBJ2-7,TRBV29-1,.,many,CSVGTGSSYEQYF,TGCAGCGTTGGTACAGGAAGCTCCTACGAGCAGTACTTC
TRBJ2-7,TRBV11-2,TRBD1,.,CASSHRGLGLGSYEQYF,TGTGCCAGCAGCCACAGGGGATTGGGCCTCGGATCCTACGAGCAGTACTTC
TRBJ2-7,TRBV29-1,.,few,CSVSLTLSSYEQYF,TGCAGCGTTTCGCTGACCTTAAGCTCCTACGAGCAGTACTTC
TRBJ1-4,TRBV7-8,.,many,CASSNHGQLWEKLFF,TGTGCCAGCAGCAATCACGGACAGCTTTGGGAAAAACTGTTTTTT
TRBJ2-4,TRBV5-6,TRBD2,.,CASSLLSLGGKSSSINIQYF,TGTGCCAGCAGCTTGCTTAGTTTGGGAGGGAAATCCTCTTCGATCAACATTCAGTACTTC
TRBJ1-2,TRBV5-1,.,.,CASSSGSNGYTF,TGCGCCAGCAGCTCCGGGAGCAATGGCTACACCTTC
TRBJ2-3,TRBV6-6,.,few,CASTILVADTQYF,TGTGCCAGCACCATACTAGTCGCAGATACGCAGTATTTT
TRBJ1-2,TRBV14,TRBD1,few,CASSQGISGQGAFYGYTF,TGTGCCAGCAGCCAAGGGATTTCGGGACAGGGGGCATTCTACGGCTACACCTTC
TRBJ2-5,TRBV28,.,many,CASSPRFIAETQYF,TGTGCCAGCAGTCCACGATTTATTGCGGAGACCCAGTACTTC
TRBJ2-3,TRBV12-3/TRBV12-4,.,many,CASSPPDNTDTQYF,TGTGCCAGCAGTCCCCCCGATAACACAGATACGCAGTATTTT
TRBJ2-7,TRBV27,TRBD2,few,CASSSASGVTYEQYF,TGTGCCAGCAGTTCCGCAAGCGGGGTCACCTACGAGCAGTACTTC
TRBJ2-7,TRBV7-2,TRBD1,many,CASSPDRVSYEQYF,TGTGCCAGCAGCCCCGACAGGGTTTCCTACGAGCAGTACTTC
TRBJ2-1,TRBV15,TRBD2,.,CATASGRADRHEQFF,TGTGCCACCGCTAGCGGGAGGGCCGATAGACATGAGCAGTTCTTC
TRBJ2-1,TRBV20-1,TRBD2,few,CSARGASGSAEQFF,TGCAGTGCTAGAGGTGCTAGCGGGAGTGCCGAGCAGTTCTTC
TRBJ1-1,TRBV7-8,.,few,CASVSTGAEAFF,TGTGCCAGCGTCTCTACCGGAGCTGAAGCTTTCTTT
TRBJ2-3,TRBV20-1,.,many,CSARRADDKTDTQYF,TGCAGTGCTAGGAGGGCGGACGACAAAACTGATACGCAGTATTTT
TRBJ2-3,TRBV20-1,TRBD1,few,CSAREPGGKEDTQYF,TGCAGTGCTAGAGAACCAGGGGGCAAAGAAGATACGCAGTATTTT
TRBJ2-2,TRBV6-4,.,few,CASSDGFTGELFF,TGTGCCAGCAGTGACGGCTTCACCGGGGAGCTGTTTTTT
TRBJ2-7,TRBV20-1,TRBD2,few,CSATSPGLTYEQYF,TGCAGTGCTACCTCTCCGGGACTAACCTACGAGCAGTACTTC
TRBJ2-1,TRBV5-1,.,.,CASSLAVRAMSSYNEQFF,TGCGCCAGCAGCTTGGCCGTCAGGGCAATGAGCTCCTACAATGAGCAGTTCTTC
TRBJ2-2,TRBV15,TRBD2,.,CATSRDLMAGAGELFF,TGTGCCACCAGCAGAGATCTTATGGCGGGAGCCGGGGAGCTGTTTTTT
TRBJ2-3,TRBV6-5,.,.,CASSEGLFTQYF,TGTGCCAGCAGTGAGGGACTGTTTACGCAGTATTTT
TRBJ2-5,TRBV20-1,.,.,CSASIAGRYQETQYF,TGCAGTGCTAGTATCGCGGGGAGGTACCAAGAGACCCAGTACTTC
TRBJ2-3,TRBV20-1,.,.,CSARPGGLARTTDTQYF,TGCAGTGCTAGACCCGGCGGGTTAGCGAGGACCACAGATACGCAGTATTTT
TRBJ2-2,TRBV10-3,TRBD1,few,CAISPGTGAGELFF,TGTGCCATCAGTCCCGGGACAGGGGCCGGGGAGCTGTTTTTT
TRBJ2-4,TRBV11-1,TRBD2,few,CASSLGRHGTSGPENIQYF,TGTGCCAGCAGCTTAGGTCGCCACGGGACTAGCGGGCCTGAAAACATTCAGTACTTC
TRBJ2-5,TRBV3-1,.,few,CASSQASIGTPGQRETQYF,TGTGCCAGCAGCCAAGCCTCAATAGGGACCCCCGGCCAAAGAGAGACCCAGTACTTC
TRBJ1-1,TRBV6-1,TRBD1,many,CASNRGQENTEAFF,TGTGCCAGCAACAGGGGACAGGAGAACACTGAAGCTTTCTTT
TRBJ1-4,TRBV9,.,.,CASSVAGGEGEKLFF,TGTGCCAGCAGCGTAGCCGGGGGAGAGGGTGAAAAACTGTTTTTT
TRBJ2-7,TRBV28,TRBD1,few,CASYDVAGGREQYF,TGTGCCAGCTATGACGTAGCAGGGGGTAGGGAGCAGTACTTC